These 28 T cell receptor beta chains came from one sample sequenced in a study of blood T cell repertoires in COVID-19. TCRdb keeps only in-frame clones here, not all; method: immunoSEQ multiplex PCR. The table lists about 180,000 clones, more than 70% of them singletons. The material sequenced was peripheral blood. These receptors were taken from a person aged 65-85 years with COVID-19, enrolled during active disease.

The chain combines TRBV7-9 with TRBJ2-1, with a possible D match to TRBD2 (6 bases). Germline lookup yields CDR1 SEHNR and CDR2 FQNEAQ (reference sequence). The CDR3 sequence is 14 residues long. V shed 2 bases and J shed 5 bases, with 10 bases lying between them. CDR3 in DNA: TGTGCCAGCAGCTTAACGGGGGTCAACAATGAGCAGTTCTTC. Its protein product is CASSLTGVNNEQFF.

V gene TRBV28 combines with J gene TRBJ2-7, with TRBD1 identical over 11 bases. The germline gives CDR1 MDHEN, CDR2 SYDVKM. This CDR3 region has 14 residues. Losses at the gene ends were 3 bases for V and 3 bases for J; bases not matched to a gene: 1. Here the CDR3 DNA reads TGTGCCAGCAGTTTTGGGACAGGGGGCTACGAGCAGTACTTC. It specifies CASSFGTGGYEQYF.

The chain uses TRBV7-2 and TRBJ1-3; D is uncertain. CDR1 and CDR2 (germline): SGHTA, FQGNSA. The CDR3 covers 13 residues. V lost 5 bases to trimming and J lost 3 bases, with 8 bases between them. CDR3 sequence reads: CASSPTRGNTIYF. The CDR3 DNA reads TGTGCCAGCAGCCCAACTCGTGGAAACACCATATATTTT.

Here the CDR3 reads CASSLSYEQYF. DNA for the CDR3: TGTGCCAGCAGTCTCAGCTACGAGCAGTACTTC. The rearrangement joins TRBV2 to TRBJ2-7; D gene ambiguous. Germline V gene sequence: CDR1 SNHLY, CDR2 FYNNEI. The CDR3 spans 11 residues. V was shortened by 5 bases and J by 3 bases, with 5 bases between the two germline ends.

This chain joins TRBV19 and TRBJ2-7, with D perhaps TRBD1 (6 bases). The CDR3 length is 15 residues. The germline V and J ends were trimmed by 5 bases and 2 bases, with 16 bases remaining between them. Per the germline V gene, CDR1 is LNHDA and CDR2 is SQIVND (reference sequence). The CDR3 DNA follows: TGTGCCAGTAGTCCCGACAGGATGGGCCCCTACGAGCAGTACTTC. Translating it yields CASSPDRMGPYEQYF.

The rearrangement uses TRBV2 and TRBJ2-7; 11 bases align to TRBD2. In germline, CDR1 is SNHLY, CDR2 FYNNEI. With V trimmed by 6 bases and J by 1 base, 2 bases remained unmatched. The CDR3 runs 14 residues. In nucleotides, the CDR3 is TGTGCCAGCAGGGTAGCGGGAGGGTCCTACGAGCAGTACTTC. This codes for CASRVAGGSYEQYF.

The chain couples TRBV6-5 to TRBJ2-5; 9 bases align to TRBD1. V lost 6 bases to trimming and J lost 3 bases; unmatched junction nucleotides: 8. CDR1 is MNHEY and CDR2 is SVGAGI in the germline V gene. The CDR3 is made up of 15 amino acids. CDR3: CASSWDREGEETQYF. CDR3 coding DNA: TGTGCCAGCAGCTGGGACAGGGAGGGAGAAGAGACCCAGTACTTC.

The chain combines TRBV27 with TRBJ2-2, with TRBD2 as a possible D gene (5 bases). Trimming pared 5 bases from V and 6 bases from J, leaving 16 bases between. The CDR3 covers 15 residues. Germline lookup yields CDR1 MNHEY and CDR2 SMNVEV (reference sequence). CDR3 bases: TGTGCCAGCAGTCCAGGTCGAGGGATGGCCGGGGAGCTGTTTTTT. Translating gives CASSPGRGMAGELFF.

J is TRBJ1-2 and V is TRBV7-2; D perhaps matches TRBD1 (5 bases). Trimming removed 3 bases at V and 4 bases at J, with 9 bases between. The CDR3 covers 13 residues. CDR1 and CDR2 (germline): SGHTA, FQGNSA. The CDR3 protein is CASSLDTFYGYTF. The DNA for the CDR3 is TGTGCCAGCAGCTTGGACACCTTCTATGGCTACACCTTC.

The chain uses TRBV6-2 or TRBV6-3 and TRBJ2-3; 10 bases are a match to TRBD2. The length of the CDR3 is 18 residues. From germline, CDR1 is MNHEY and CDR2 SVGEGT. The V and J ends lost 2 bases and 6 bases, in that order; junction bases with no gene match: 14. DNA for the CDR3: TGTGCCAGCAGTTACCCCCTAGCCAGCGGGGGGGCGGTGGATACGCAGTATTTT. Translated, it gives CASSYPLASGGAVDTQYF.

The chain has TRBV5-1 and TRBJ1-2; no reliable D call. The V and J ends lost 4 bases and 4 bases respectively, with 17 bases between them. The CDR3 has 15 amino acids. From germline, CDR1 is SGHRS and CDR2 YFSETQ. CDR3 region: CASSPGSRLGYGYTF. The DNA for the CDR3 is TGCGCCAGCAGCCCGGGATCGCGTTTGGGCTATGGCTACACCTTC.

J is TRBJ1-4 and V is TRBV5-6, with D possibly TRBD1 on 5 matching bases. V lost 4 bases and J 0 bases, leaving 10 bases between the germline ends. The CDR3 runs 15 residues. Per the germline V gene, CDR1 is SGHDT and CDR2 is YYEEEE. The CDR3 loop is CASSPTGSTNEKLFF. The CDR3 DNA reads TGTGCCAGCAGCCCCACAGGTTCAACTAATGAAAAACTGTTTTTT. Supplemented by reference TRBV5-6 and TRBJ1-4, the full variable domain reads DAGVTQSPTHLIKTRGQQVTLRCSPKSGHDTVSWYQQALGQGPQFIFQYYEEEERQRGNFPDRFSGHQFPNYSSELNVNALLLGDSALYLCASSPTGSTNEKLFFGSGTQLSVL.

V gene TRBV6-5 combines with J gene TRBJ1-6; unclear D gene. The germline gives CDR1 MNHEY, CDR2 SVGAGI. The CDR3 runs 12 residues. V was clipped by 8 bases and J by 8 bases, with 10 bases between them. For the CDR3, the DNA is TGTGCCAGCCGCCCTGCGGATTCACCCCTCCACTTT. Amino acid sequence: CASRPADSPLHF.

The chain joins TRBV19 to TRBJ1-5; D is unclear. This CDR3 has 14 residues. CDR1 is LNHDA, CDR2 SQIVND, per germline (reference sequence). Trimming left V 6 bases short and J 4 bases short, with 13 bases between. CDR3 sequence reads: CASRGEFINQPQHF. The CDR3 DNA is TGTGCCAGTAGAGGAGAATTTATAAATCAGCCCCAGCATTTT.

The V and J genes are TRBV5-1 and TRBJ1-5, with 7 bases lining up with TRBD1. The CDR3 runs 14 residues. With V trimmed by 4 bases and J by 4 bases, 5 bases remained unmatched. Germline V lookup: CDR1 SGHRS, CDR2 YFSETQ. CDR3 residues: CASSPGQPNQPQHF. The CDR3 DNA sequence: TGCGCCAGCAGCCCGGGACAGCCGAATCAGCCCCAGCATTTT.

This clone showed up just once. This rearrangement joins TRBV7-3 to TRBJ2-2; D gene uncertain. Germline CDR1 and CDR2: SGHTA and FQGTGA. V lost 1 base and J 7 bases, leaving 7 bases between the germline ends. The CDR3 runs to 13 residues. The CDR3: CASSLNSGGELFF. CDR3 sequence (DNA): TGTGCCAGCAGCTTAAATAGTGGCGGGGAGCTGTTTTTT. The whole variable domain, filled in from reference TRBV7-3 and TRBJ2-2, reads GAGVSQTPSNKVTEKGKYVELRCDPISGHTALYWYRQSLGQGPEFLIYFQGTGAADDSGLPNDRFFAVRPEGSVSTLKIQRTERGDSAVYLCASSLNSGGELFFGEGSRLTVL.

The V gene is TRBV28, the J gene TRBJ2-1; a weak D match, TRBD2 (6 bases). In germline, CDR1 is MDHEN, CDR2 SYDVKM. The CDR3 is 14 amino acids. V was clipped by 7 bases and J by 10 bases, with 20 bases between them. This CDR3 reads CASMTPGLLTEQFF. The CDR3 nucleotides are TGTGCCAGCATGACACCGGGACTCCTCACGGAGCAGTTCTTC.

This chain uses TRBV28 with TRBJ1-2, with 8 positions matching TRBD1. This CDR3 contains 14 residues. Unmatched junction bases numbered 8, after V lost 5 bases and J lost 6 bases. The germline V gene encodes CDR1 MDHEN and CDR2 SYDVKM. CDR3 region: CASSALRGRDGYTF. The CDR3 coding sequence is TGTGCCAGCAGTGCGCTCAGGGGGCGCGATGGCTACACCTTC.

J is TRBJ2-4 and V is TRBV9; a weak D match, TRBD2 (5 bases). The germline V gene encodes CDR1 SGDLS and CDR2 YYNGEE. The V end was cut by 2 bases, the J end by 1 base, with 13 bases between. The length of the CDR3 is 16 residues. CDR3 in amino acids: CASSVKAAGAKNIQYF. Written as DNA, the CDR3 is TGTGCCAGCAGCGTCAAGGCCGCGGGTGCCAAAAACATTCAGTACTTC.

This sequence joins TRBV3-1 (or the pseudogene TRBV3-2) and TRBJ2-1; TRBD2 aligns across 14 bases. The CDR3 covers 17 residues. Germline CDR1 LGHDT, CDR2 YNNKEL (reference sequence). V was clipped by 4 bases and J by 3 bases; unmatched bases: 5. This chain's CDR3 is CASSLGTSGGNYNEQFF. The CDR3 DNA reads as TGTGCCAGCAGCCTAGGGACTAGCGGGGGCAACTACAATGAGCAGTTCTTC.

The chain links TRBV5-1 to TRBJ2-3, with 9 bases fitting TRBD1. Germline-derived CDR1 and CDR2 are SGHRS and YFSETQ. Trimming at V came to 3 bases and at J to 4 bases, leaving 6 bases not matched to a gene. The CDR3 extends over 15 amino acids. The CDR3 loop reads CASSSPGQGADTQYF. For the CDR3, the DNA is TGCGCCAGCAGCTCTCCGGGACAGGGCGCAGATACGCAGTATTTT.

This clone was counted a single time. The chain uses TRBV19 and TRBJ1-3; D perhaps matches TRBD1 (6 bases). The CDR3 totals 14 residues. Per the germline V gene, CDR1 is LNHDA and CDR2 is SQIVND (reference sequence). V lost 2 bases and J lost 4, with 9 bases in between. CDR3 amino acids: CASSIQGFGNTIYF. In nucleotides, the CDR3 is TGTGCCAGTAGTATACAGGGGTTCGGAAACACCATATATTTT.

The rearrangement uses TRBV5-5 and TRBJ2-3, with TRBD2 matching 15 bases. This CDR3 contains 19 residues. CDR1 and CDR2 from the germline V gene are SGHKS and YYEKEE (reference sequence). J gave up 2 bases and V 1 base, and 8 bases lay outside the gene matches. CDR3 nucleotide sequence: TGTGCCAGCAGCTTGATGGGACTAGCGGGGGGCCACGACACAGATACGCAGTATTTT. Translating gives CASSLMGLAGGHDTDTQYF. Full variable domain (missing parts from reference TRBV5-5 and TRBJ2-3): DAGVTQSPTHLIKTRGQQVTLRCSPISGHKSVSWYQQVLGQGPQFIFQYYEKEERGRGNFPDRFSARQFPNYSSELNVNALLLGDSALYLCASSLMGLAGGHDTDTQYFGPGTRLTVL.

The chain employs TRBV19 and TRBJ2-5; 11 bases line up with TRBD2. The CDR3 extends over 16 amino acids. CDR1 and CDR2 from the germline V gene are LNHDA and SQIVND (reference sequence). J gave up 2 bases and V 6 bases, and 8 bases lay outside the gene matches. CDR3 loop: CASRDRGLAAQETQYF. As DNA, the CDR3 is TGTGCCAGTAGGGACAGGGGACTAGCGGCGCAAGAGACCCAGTACTTC. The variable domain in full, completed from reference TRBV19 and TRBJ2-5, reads DGGITQSPKYLFRKEGQNVTLSCEQNLNHDAMYWYRQDPGQGLRLIYYSQIVNDFQKGDIAEGYSVSREKKESFPLTVTSAQKNPTAFYLCASRDRGLAAQETQYFGPGTRLLVL.

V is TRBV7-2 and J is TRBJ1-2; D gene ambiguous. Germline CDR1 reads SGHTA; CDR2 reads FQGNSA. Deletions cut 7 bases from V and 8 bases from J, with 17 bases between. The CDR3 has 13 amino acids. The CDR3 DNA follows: TGTGCCAGCATTGAAGAGCGGTCGGGGGGCTACACCTTC. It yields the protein CASIEERSGGYTF.

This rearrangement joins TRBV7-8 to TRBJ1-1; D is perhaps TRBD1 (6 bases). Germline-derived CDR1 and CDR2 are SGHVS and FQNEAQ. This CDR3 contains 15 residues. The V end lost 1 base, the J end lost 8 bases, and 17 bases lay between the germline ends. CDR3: CASSLDRATQGEAFF. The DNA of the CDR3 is TGTGCCAGCAGCTTAGACAGGGCAACCCAAGGGGAAGCTTTCTTT.

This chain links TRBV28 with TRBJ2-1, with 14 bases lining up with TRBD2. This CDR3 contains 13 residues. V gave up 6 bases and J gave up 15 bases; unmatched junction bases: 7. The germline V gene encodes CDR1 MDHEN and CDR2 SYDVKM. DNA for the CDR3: TGTGCCAGCAGGGAGGGACTAGCGGGGGCCTGGTTCTTC. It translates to CASREGLAGAWFF.

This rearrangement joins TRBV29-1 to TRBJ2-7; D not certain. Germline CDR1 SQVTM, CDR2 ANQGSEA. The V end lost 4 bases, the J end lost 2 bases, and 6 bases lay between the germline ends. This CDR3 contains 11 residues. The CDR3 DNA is TGCAGCGTTGGGGCAGCCTACGAGCAGTACTTC. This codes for CSVGAAYEQYF.